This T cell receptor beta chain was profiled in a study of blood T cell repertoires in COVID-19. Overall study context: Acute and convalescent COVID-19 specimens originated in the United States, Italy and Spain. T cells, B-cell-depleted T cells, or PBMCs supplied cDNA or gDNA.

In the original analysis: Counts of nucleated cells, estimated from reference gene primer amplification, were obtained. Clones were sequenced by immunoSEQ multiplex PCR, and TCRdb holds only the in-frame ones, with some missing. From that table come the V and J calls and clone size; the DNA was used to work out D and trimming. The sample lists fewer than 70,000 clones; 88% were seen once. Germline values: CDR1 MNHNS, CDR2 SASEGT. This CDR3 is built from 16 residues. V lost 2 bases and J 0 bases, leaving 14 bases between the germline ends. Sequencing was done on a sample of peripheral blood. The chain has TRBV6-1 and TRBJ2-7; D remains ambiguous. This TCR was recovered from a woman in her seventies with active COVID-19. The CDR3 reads CASSENRLFSSYEQYF. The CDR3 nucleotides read TGTGCCAGCAGTGAAAATCGCCTCTTCAGCTCCTACGAGCAGTACTTC.